The rows below give T cell receptor beta chains drawn from one sample of a study of regulatory T cells in long-lasting Graves disease. TCRdb processed the multiplex PCR reads anew with MiXCR; each CDR3 protein has one entry. Seen here are about 370,000 distinct CDR3 sequences, roughly 15% observed once, and the top ten hold 22%. Sequenced material: peripheral blood mononuclear cells (PBMCs), taken at new diagnosis, from a patient treated with antithyroid drugs. The receptors here all came from a female donor with Graves disease. The CDR3 runs from the conserved cysteine through the conserved F or W. D genes are given only for firm matches. Clone size appears in some rows only: once, few, many, or a class for an expanded clone.

TRBV10-3,TRBJ1-2,.,.,TGTGCCATCAGTGAGCTGGTCGGGGATGGCTACACCTTC,CAISELVGDGYTF
TRBV28,TRBJ1-5,.,.,TGTGCCAGCGTCGACAGCCGCCTCCAGCCCCAGCATTTT,CASVDSRLQPQHF
TRBV6-1,TRBJ1-5,once,.,TGTGCCAGCAGCCAGGGTGTAAGTCAGCCCCAGCATTTT,CASSQGVSQPQHF
TRBV2,TRBJ2-5,many,TRBD2,TGTGCCAGCAGTCTAGCGGGGGTACAAGAGACCCAGTACTTC,CASSLAGVQETQYF
TRBV5-4,TRBJ1-1,few,.,TGTGCCAGCAAACCGATGGGAAATAGGAACACTGAAGCTTTCTTT,CASKPMGNRNTEAFF
TRBV12-3/TRBV12-4,TRBJ1-1,many,.,TGTGCCAGCAGTTTACCGGCAGCTCTTGAAGCTTTCTTT,CASSLPAALEAFF
TRBV28,TRBJ1-1,many,TRBD1,TGTGCCAGCAGAGGGACAGGGGGCGCCGGGACTGAAGCTTTCTTT,CASRGTGGAGTEAFF
TRBV29-1,TRBJ1-3,few,.,TGCAGCGTTCAGTCTGGGGGGCGACCTGGAAACACCATATATTTT,CSVQSGGRPGNTIYF
TRBV7-9,TRBJ2-3,many,.,TGTGCCAGCAGCCCAATCGGGGTTAGTACGCAGTATTTT,CASSPIGVSTQYF
TRBV5-5,TRBJ1-2,many,TRBD1,TGTGCCAGCAGCGGGACAGGGGCCTTCTTCACGAACTATGGCTACACCTTC,CASSGTGAFFTNYGYTF
TRBV7-9,TRBJ2-1,few,TRBD1,TGTGCCAGCAGCTTAGGGTGGGACAGGGTACTAAATGAGCAGTTCTTC,CASSLGWDRVLNEQFF
TRBV28,TRBJ1-1,.,.,TGTGCCAGCAGTTCTCCTCAGATCCGACGGGCTTTCTTT,CASSSPQIRRAFF
TRBV6-2/TRBV6-3,TRBJ2-1,few,TRBD2,TGTGCCAGCAGTTACTCATTGACTAGCGGGAGAAATGAGCAGTTCTTC,CASSYSLTSGRNEQFF
TRBV20-1,TRBJ2-7,many,TRBD2,TGCAGTGCTAGCGGGAGGGGGTACGAGCAGTACTTC,CSASGRGYEQYF
TRBV19,TRBJ2-5,.,TRBD2,TGTGCCAGTACTCCGGGAGGGCCAACCCAGTACTTC,CASTPGGPTQYF
TRBV30,TRBJ2-3,many,TRBD2,TGTGCCTGGGGAGGGACTAGCGGGAGAGATACGCAGTATTTT,CAWGGTSGRDTQYF
TRBV7-2,TRBJ2-7,.,.,TGTGCCAGCAGCCCGACCGCGGGACAGAGCTTCTACGAGCAGTACTTC,CASSPTAGQSFYEQYF
TRBV3-1,TRBJ1-4,many,TRBD1,TGTGCCAGCAGCCCAAGGGACAGCGGAACAGCAAAACTGTTTTTT,CASSPRDSGTAKLFF
TRBV28,TRBJ2-4,.,.,TGTGCCAGCAGTTCCGGGACGGTCGTAGCCAAAAACATTCAGTACTTC,CASSSGTVVAKNIQYF
TRBV24-1,TRBJ1-2,many,.,TGTGCCACCAGTGATACAGGACGGGACTATGGCTACACCTTC,CATSDTGRDYGYTF
TRBV5-1,TRBJ2-1,many,.,TGCGCCAGCAGCTTGCTCTCTGGGGATGGGAATGAGCAGTTCTTC,CASSLLSGDGNEQFF
TRBV4-1,TRBJ2-1,many,.,TGCGCCAGCAGCCAACAGATTCGGGCCAATGAGCAGTTCTTC,CASSQQIRANEQFF
TRBV15,TRBJ1-2,few,.,TGTGCCACCAGCAGGAGAAAGGCCGACCGGGACCCCTATGGCTACACCTTC,CATSRRKADRDPYGYTF
TRBV5-1,TRBJ1-5,many,TRBD1,TGTGCCAGCAGCTCTCCCGGACAGGGGGCCTATCAGCCCCAGCATTTT,CASSSPGQGAYQPQHF
TRBV6-1,TRBJ2-7,.,TRBD1,TGTGCCAGCAGCGAATGGCCTGGGACAGGTCCCTACGAGCAGTACTTC,CASSEWPGTGPYEQYF
TRBV5-1,TRBJ1-3,many,.,TGCGCCAGCAGCTTGGAAGCGGGGAGGTCGAACACCATATATTTT,CASSLEAGRSNTIYF
TRBV4-1,TRBJ1-1,many,.,TGCGCCAGCAGCCAAGACAAGGGGAACACTGAAGCTTTCTTT,CASSQDKGNTEAFF
TRBV10-1,TRBJ1-1,many,TRBD1,TGCGCCAGCAGAGGACAGGGAGGCACTGAAGCTTTCTTT,CASRGQGGTEAFF
TRBV7-9,TRBJ1-2,.,.,TGTGCCAGCAGCCCCGGAGGTGGGGGGGACGGCTACACCTTC,CASSPGGGGDGYTF
TRBV18,TRBJ2-7,few,.,TGTGCCAGCTCACCTGGGGATAGCGAGCAGTACTTC,CASSPGDSEQYF
TRBV10-3,TRBJ1-1,.,TRBD1,TGTGCCATCAGCCAAGGGGGCGCTGAAGCTTTCTTT,CAISQGGAEAFF
TRBV11-2,TRBJ2-3,.,TRBD2,TGTGCCAGCAGCCCCCGGACTAGCGGGCCTACAGATACGCAGTATTTT,CASSPRTSGPTDTQYF
TRBV6-1,TRBJ2-3,many,.,TGTGCCAGCAGTGAAGGAGGGTGGGGCAGCCCAGATACGCAGTATTTT,CASSEGGWGSPDTQYF
TRBV9,TRBJ1-1,many,.,TGTGCCAGCACCTCCGCAGCAGGGACTGAAGCTTTCTTT,CASTSAAGTEAFF
TRBV5-4,TRBJ1-1,.,.,TGTGCCAGCAGCTTGGGGCCGGGGGCAGGGGCGGGCACTGAAGCTTTCTTT,CASSLGPGAGAGTEAFF
TRBV4-1,TRBJ1-1,many,TRBD1,TGCGCCAGCAGCCCGCCTGACAGGGTAGGTAACACTGAAGCTTTCTTT,CASSPPDRVGNTEAFF
TRBV10-3,TRBJ2-5,many,.,TGTGCCATCCGACTGGAGGGGGCAGAGACCCAGTACTTC,CAIRLEGAETQYF
TRBV20-1,TRBJ2-2,many,.,TGCAGTGCTAGGAAGGGGGACACCGGGGAGCTGTTTTTT,CSARKGDTGELFF
TRBV12-5,TRBJ1-1,many,.,TGTGCTAGTGGTATCAGGGGGAACACTGAAGCTTTCTTT,CASGIRGNTEAFF
TRBV6-1,TRBJ2-1,many,TRBD1,TGTGCCAGCAAACGGGACAGCTACAATGAGCAGTTCTTC,CASKRDSYNEQFF
TRBV19,TRBJ1-5,few,TRBD1,TGTGCCAGTAGTGACCGGGACAGGGGATTTCAGCCCCAGCATTTT,CASSDRDRGFQPQHF
TRBV29-1,TRBJ1-2,.,.,TGCAGCGCCGAAAGACAGAACTATGGCTACACCTTC,CSAERQNYGYTF
TRBV7-3,TRBJ2-6,.,.,TGTGCCAGCAGCCTACAGGGTGGAACCCGGCTGGCCAACGTCCTGACTTTC,CASSLQGGTRLANVLTF
TRBV7-9,TRBJ2-6,.,.,TGTGCCAGCAGCTTAGTACAGCTACCCTCTGGGGCCAACGTCCTGACTTTC,CASSLVQLPSGANVLTF
TRBV6-1,TRBJ1-2,many,.,TGTGCCAGCAGTCCATCGACAGAGAGCTATGGCTACACCTTC,CASSPSTESYGYTF
TRBV12-3/TRBV12-4,TRBJ2-7,many,TRBD1,TGTGCCAGCAGCCGTCCCGGGACAGGGATCTACGAGCAGTACTTC,CASSRPGTGIYEQYF
TRBV29-1,TRBJ1-2,many,TRBD1,TGCAGCGCCCAAGGACAGGGGGGTGGCTACACCTTC,CSAQGQGGGYTF
TRBV7-9,TRBJ1-5,many,TRBD1,TGTGCCAGCAGCTTCCGGACAGGGGACAGCAATCAGCCCCAGCATTTT,CASSFRTGDSNQPQHF
TRBV12-3/TRBV12-4,TRBJ2-1,few,TRBD2,TGTGCCAGCAGTTCCCGAGGAGCGGGAGGACACTCCTACAATGAGCAGTTCTTC,CASSSRGAGGHSYNEQFF
TRBV6-1,TRBJ1-4,.,.,TGTGCCAGCAGTCTTACGCAGGGGCTCAGGAGCCTGTTTTTT,CASSLTQGLRSLFF
TRBV3-1,TRBJ2-4,.,.,TGTGCCAGCAGCCAAGATCCTCAAACACTAGCCAAAAACATTCAGTACTTC,CASSQDPQTLAKNIQYF
TRBV12-3/TRBV12-4,TRBJ1-2,few,TRBD1,TGTGCCAGCAGGTACTCCGGGACAGGGAGTGGCTACACCTTC,CASRYSGTGSGYTF
TRBV9,TRBJ1-4,many,.,TGTGCCAGCAGCGTAGGATGGAGTAGTAATGAAAAACTGTTTTTT,CASSVGWSSNEKLFF
TRBV12-3/TRBV12-4,TRBJ2-2,many,TRBD2,TGTGCCAGCAGTTCGGGACTAGCGGGGCGTTACACCGGGGAGCTGTTTTTT,CASSSGLAGRYTGELFF
TRBV12-3/TRBV12-4,TRBJ2-5,many,TRBD2,TGTGCCAGCAGCTCTAGGACTAGCCCCCAAGAGACCCAGTACTTC,CASSSRTSPQETQYF
TRBV15,TRBJ1-1,many,TRBD1,TGTGCCACCAGCAGGAGACTCACTCTCAATTTCGGGACAGGGAACACTGAAGCTTTCTTT,CATSRRLTLNFGTGNTEAFF
TRBV13,TRBJ2-7,many,.,TGTGCCAGCAGCTTAGGCGACGTCGGGGGAGTCGTGCAGTACTTC,CASSLGDVGGVVQYF